This record looks at one T cell receptor beta chain sequence and its context. Its antigen is unknown. The data belong to a study of shared clonotypes between healthy human individuals. Whole-study results and caveats: Donor scarcity curtailed the genetic and exposure-history diversity represented herein.

Clones were read by immunoSEQ multiplex PCR, and TCRdb kept only the in-frame ones, dropping some. The sample holds about 2.1 million clones, 85% to 95% seen once. It was CD45RO-negative cells, positively selected for CCR7, that made up naive CD8 cells, with terminally differentiated effector memory CD45RA+ cells excluded. The sample was naive CD8+ T cells from PBMCs. The TCR was taken from a man in his late teens or twenties in good health. Some clones in this sample may be carry-over from other donors' samples.

CDR3 sequence reads: CASSLRLVGTGELFF. The CDR3 region has the DNA TGTGCCAGCAGTTTGAGACTAGTGGGCACCGGGGAGCTGTTTTTT. The gene calls are TRBV27 and TRBJ2-2; TRBD2 is a possible D gene (6 bases). The CDR3 is 15 amino acids. V was shortened by 3 bases and J by 4 bases, with 12 bases between the two germline ends. Germline CDR1 MNHEY, CDR2 SMNVEV (reference sequence).